These 8 T cell receptor beta chains were sequenced from one sample in a study of cytomegalovirus exposure and HLA in healthy donors. The PCR ran on 60 Vbeta and 13 Jbeta primers. This table comes from immunoSEQ multiplex PCR, and its TCRdb copy is limited to in-frame clones, with some not included. Here the sample spans 250,000 to 350,000 clones, roughly 85% being singletons. Input material: PBMCs. The receptors stem from a man aged 40-49 years in good health and CMV-seropositive.

V is TRBV9 and J is TRBJ2-6; TRBD2 is a possible D gene (5 bases). The CDR3 spans 18 residues. Trimming removed 2 bases from V and 0 bases from J, with 15 bases in between. Looked up from germline, CDR1 is SGDLS and CDR2 is YYNGEE. The CDR3 spells CASSVSPRGSSGANVLTF. The CDR3 DNA is TGTGCCAGCAGCGTCTCACCTCGGGGTTCCTCTGGGGCCAACGTCCTGACTTTC.

A single count supports this clone. The chain links TRBV7-8 to TRBJ1-2; a weak D match, TRBD1 (6 bases). The CDR3 is 15 residues long. CDR1 and CDR2 (germline): SGHVS, FQNEAQ. The ends were cut back, 6 bases at V and 0 bases at J, with 14 bases in the middle. The CDR3 DNA reads TGTGCCAGCAGTCGGGGGCGGGGGGCTAACTATGGCTACACCTTC. It is translated as CASSRGRGANYGYTF. Variable domain in full (rest from reference TRBV7-8 and TRBJ1-2): GAGVSQSPRYKVAKRGQDVALRCDPISGHVSLFWYQQALGQGPEFLTYFQNEAQLDKSGLPSDRFFAERPEGSVSTLKIQRTQQEDSAVYLCASSRGRGANYGYTFGSGTRLTVV.

The chain has TRBV27 and TRBJ2-1, with D possibly matching TRBD2 (5 bases). Looked up from germline, CDR1 is MNHEY and CDR2 is SMNVEV (reference sequence). Trimming shortened V by 6 bases and J by 2 bases, and 20 bases separated the two germline ends. The CDR3 is 17 residues long. The CDR3 bases are TGTGCCAGCAGACAAGGCTCCCGGGATAGGACCTACAATGAGCAGTTCTTC. It yields the protein CASRQGSRDRTYNEQFF.

This clone was detected once. The rearrangement links TRBV30 to TRBJ1-5, with D maybe TRBD1 (6 bases). Trimming cost V 1 base and J 4 bases, with 14 bases left between them. The CDR3 is 15 residues long. Per germline, CDR1 GTSNPN and CDR2 SVGIG (reference sequence). CDR3 residues: CAWSGGLLVNQPQHF. CDR3 DNA: TGTGCCTGGAGTGGGGGGCTTCTGGTGAATCAGCCCCAGCATTTT.

The chain uses TRBV27 and TRBJ2-1; tentatively, D is TRBD1 (5 bases). Trimming took 5 bases from V and 13 from J, leaving 18 bases between them. The CDR3 is made up of 13 amino acids. CDR1 is MNHEY and CDR2 is SMNVEV in the germline V gene (reference sequence). This CDR3 reads CASSPTGPLYQFF. Written as DNA, the CDR3 is TGTGCCAGCAGTCCCACAGGCCCCTTGTATCAGTTCTTC.

The rearrangement uses TRBV5-4 and TRBJ2-3, with D hard to call. The CDR3 runs 8 residues. The germline V gene encodes CDR1 SGHNT and CDR2 YYREEE (reference sequence). The CDR3 DNA is TGTGTAGCAGATACGCAGTATTTT. Its protein is CVADTQYF.

The chain carries TRBV29-1 and TRBJ2-3; 11 bases fit TRBD1. J gave up 0 bases and V 4 bases, and 3 bases lay outside the gene matches. Germline loops: CDR1 SQVTM, CDR2 ANQGSEA. CDR3 length equals 15 residues. The CDR3 sequence is CSVGTGGVSTDTQYF. CDR3 in DNA: TGCAGCGTTGGGACAGGGGGCGTGAGCACAGATACGCAGTATTTT.

The V gene is TRBV5-1, the J gene TRBJ2-2, with TRBD1 identical over 9 bases. Germline V CDR1 and CDR2: SGHRS, YFSETQ. V gave up 0 bases and J gave up 1 base; unmatched junction bases: 10. This CDR3 is 19 amino acids long. The CDR3 is CASSLGPGTGFRNTGELFF. Here the CDR3 DNA reads TGCGCCAGCAGCTTGGGCCCCGGGACAGGGTTTAGGAACACCGGGGAGCTGTTTTTT.